This T cell receptor (beta chain) stems from a study of identical twins. V shed 2 bases, J shed 3 bases, and the junction held 10 bases outside the gene matches. CDR1 is SGHTA and CDR2 is FQGNSA in the germline V gene. The CDR3 has 16 residues. TCRdb itself ran the 5' RACE reads through MiXCR, one entry per CDR3 protein. The sample has a few hundred thousand distinct CDR3 sequences, approximately 15% seen once. The sample also formed part of further work on yellow fever vaccine responses in identical twins.

The specimen sequenced was CD4+ T cells sorted from blood. The J gene is TRBJ2-7, the V gene TRBV7-2; the match to TRBD2 covers 7 bases. The source is a woman between 18 and 30 years old in good health. CDR3 bases: TGTGCCAGCAGCTTAACGGACGGCGGGAGAGACTACGAGCAGTACTTC. Translation: CASSLTDGGRDYEQYF.